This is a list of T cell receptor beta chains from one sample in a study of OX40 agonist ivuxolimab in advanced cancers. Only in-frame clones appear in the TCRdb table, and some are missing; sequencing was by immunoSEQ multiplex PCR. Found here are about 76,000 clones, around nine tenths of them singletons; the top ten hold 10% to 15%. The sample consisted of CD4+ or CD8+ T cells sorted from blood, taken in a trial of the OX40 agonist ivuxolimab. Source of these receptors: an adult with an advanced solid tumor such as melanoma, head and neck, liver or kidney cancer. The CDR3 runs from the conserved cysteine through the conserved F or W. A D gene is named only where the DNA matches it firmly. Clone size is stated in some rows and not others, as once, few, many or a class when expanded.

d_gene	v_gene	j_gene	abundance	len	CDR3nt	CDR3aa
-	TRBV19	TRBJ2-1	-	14	TGTGCCAGTAGTATGCTACCCTCCTACAATGAGCAGTTCTTC	CASSMLPSYNEQFF
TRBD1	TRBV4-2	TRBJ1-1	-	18	TGTGCCAGCAGCCAAGGGGTCTCAGGGGGGGGATTCGACACTGAAGCTTTCTTT	CASSQGVSGGGFDTEAFF
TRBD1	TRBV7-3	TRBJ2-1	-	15	TGTGCCAGCAGCTTATACTCAGGGGGTGTCAATGAGCAGTTCTTC	CASSLYSGGVNEQFF
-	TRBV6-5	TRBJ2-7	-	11	TGTGCCAGCTCACGGGCCTACGAGCAGTACTTC	CASSRAYEQYF
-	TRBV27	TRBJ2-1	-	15	TGTGCCAGCAGTGCGGGTAGCGGACCCTACAATGAGCAGTTCTTC	CASSAGSGPYNEQFF
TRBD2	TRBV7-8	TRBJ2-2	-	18	TGTGCCAGCAGCTTAGTTCCAGCGGGAGGGCCGGGAACCGGGGAGCTGTTTTTT	CASSLVPAGGPGTGELFF
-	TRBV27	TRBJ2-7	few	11	TGTGCCAGCAGTGCCGGGAGCGAGCAGTACTTC	CASSAGSEQYF
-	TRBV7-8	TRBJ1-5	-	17	TGTGCCAGCAGCTTAAGGTTCGCGGACAGCGGCAATCAGCCCCAGCATTTT	CASSLRFADSGNQPQHF
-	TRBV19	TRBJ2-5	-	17	TGTGCCAGTAGCGAGTTTGGGATCCCTAACCCCCAAGAGACCCAGTACTTC	CASSEFGIPNPQETQYF
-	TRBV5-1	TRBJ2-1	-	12	TGCGCCAGCAGCTTCCAGGGTCCTTCTCAGTTCTTC	CASSFQGPSQFF
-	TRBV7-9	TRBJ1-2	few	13	TGTGCCAGCAGCTTTAGGAGGGCGTGGGGCTACACCTTC	CASSFRRAWGYTF
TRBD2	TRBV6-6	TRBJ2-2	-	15	TGTGCCAGCAGCACAAGCGGGGGGAACACCGGGGAGCTGTTTTTT	CASSTSGGNTGELFF
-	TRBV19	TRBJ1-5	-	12	TGTGCCAGTAGGCAGGGCAATCAGCCCCAGCATTTT	CASRQGNQPQHF
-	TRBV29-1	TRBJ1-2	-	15	TGCAGCGCGAGCTTATCAGGACGGGATAACTATGGCTACACCTTC	CSASLSGRDNYGYTF
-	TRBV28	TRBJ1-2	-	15	TGTGCCAGCAGTTACGTCATTAACCCGCAATATGGCTACACCTTC	CASSYVINPQYGYTF
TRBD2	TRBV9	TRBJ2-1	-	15	TGTGCCAGCAGCGTCCGTAGACTAGCCGGGGAAGGGCAGTTCTTC	CASSVRRLAGEGQFF
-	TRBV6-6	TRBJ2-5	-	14	TGTGCCAGCACAGCACCCCGCCAAGGGGAGACCCAGTACTTC	CASTAPRQGETQYF
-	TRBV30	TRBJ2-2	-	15	TGTGCCTGGAGTGTACTGGGGAGTTCCACCGGGGAGCTGTTTTTT	CAWSVLGSSTGELFF
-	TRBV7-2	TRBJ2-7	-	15	TGTGCCAGCAGCTTTACGGGGACGGGCTCCTACGAGCAGTACTTC	CASSFTGTGSYEQYF
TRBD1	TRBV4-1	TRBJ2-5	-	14	TGCGCCAGCAGCTCCCGGGACAGGGCAGAGACCCAGTACTTC	CASSSRDRAETQYF
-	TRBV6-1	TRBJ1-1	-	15	TGTGCCAGCAGTGAAACCCCCACGGAAGTCTCCTCTGCTTTCTTT	CASSETPTEVSSAFF
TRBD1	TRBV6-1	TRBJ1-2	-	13	TGTGCCAGCATTACCACAGGGGACTATGGCTACACCTTC	CASITTGDYGYTF
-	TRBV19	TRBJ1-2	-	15	TGTGCCAGTAGTATAGCAACCGGACAGAGGGATGGCTACACCTTC	CASSIATGQRDGYTF
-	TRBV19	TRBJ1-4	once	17	TGTGCCAGCCCGCGGCGGGGGCCTTATGCAACTAATGAAAAACTGTTTTTT	CASPRRGPYATNEKLFF
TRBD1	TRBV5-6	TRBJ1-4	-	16	TGTGCCAGCAGCTTACCAGGGGGCGCGATAACCGAAAAACTGTTTTTT	CASSLPGGAITEKLFF
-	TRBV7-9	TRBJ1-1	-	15	TGTGCCAGCAGTGCCCGGACTACAGGGAACACTGAAGCTTTCTTT	CASSARTTGNTEAFF
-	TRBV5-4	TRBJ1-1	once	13	TGTGCCAGCAGCCCGAGGTCGGGGACTGAAGCTTTCTTT	CASSPRSGTEAFF
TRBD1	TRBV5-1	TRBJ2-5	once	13	TGCGCCAGCAGCAGGACAGGGGGAGAGACCCAGTACTTC	CASSRTGGETQYF
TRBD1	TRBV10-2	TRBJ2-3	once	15	TGCGCCAGCAGTTTACAGGGGGCTGGGTCAGATACGCAGTATTTT	CASSLQGAGSDTQYF
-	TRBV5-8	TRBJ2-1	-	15	TGTGCCAGCAGCTTGGAAGGGAGCTCCTACAATGAGCAGTTCTTC	CASSLEGSSYNEQFF
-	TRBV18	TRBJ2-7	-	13	TGTGCCAGCTCACCACCGACCGGTTACGAGCAGTACTTC	CASSPPTGYEQYF
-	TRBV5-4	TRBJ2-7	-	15	TGTGCCAGCAGCTGGGGGGCAGGGAGCTCCTACGAGCAGTACTTC	CASSWGAGSSYEQYF
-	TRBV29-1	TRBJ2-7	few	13	TGCAGCGTTGCCCGTTCGGACGGCTACGAGCAGTACTTC	CSVARSDGYEQYF
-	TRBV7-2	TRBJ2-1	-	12	TGTGCCAGCAGCTTGGGAAACAATGAGCAGTTCTTC	CASSLGNNEQFF
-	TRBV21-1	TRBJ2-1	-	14	TGTGCCAGCGTTATTCCGATACACTACAATGAGCAGTTCTTC	CASVIPIHYNEQFF
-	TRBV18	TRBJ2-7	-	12	TGTGCCAGCTCACCACCGCACTACGAGCAGTACTTC	CASSPPHYEQYF
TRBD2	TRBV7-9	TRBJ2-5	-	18	TGTGCCAGCAGCCTGAGGAGACTAGCGGGAGAAAGTGGAGAGACCCAGTACTTC	CASSLRRLAGESGETQYF
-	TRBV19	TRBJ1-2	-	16	TGTGCCAGTACCCCTGAGTCCCGGGCTGTCAACTATGGCTACACCTTC	CASTPESRAVNYGYTF
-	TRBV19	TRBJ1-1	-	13	TGTGCCAGTAGGGCAGGTGGGAGCACTGAAGCTTTCTTT	CASRAGGSTEAFF
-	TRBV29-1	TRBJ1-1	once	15	TGCAGCGTTGTACGGCAGGTGGGCATGAACACTGAAGCTTTCTTT	CSVVRQVGMNTEAFF
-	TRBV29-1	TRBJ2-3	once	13	TGCAGCGTCAACACAGGGTGGGCAGATACGCAGTATTTT	CSVNTGWADTQYF
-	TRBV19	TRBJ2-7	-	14	TGTGCCAGTAGTCCTCGGGAGTGGGGTCGCGAGCAGTACTTC	CASSPREWGREQYF
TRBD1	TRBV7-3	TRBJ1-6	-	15	TGTGCCAGCAGCACTCCGGGACAGGAAAATTCACCCCTCCACTTT	CASSTPGQENSPLHF
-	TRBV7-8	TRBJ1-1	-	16	TGTGCCAGCAGCCCTCACAACCCTGCGACGGAGACTGAAGCTTTCTTT	CASSPHNPATETEAFF
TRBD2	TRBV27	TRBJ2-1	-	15	TGTGCCAGCAGGTTAGCGGGAGGGCCATACAATGAGCAGTTCTTC	CASRLAGGPYNEQFF
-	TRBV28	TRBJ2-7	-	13	TGTGCCAGCAGTTTTGGACAAATTTACGAGCAGTACTTC	CASSFGQIYEQYF
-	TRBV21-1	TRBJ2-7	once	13	TGTGCCAGCAGCAAACTACGGCCTTACGAGCAGTACTTC	CASSKLRPYEQYF
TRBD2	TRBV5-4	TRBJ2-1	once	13	TGTGCCAGCAGACGGGACTACTACAATGAGCAGTTCTTC	CASRRDYYNEQFF
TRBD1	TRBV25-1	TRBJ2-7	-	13	TGTGCCACAACGGGACAGGGGTCCCACGAGCAGTACTTC	CATTGQGSHEQYF
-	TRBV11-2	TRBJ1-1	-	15	TGTGCCAGCAGCTTAGATACGGGGGTGGGGACTGAAGCTTTCTTT	CASSLDTGVGTEAFF
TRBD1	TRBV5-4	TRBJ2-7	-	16	TGTGCCAGCAGCCCCGGACAGGGGGCCAGTGATCCCGAGCAGTACTTC	CASSPGQGASDPEQYF
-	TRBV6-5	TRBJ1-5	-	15	TGTGCCAGCAGCGACGGGGGGAATAGCAATCAGCCCCAGCATTTT	CASSDGGNSNQPQHF
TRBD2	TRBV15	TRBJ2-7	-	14	TGTGCCACCAGCGGGGGCGGGAGGGAATACGAGCAGTACTTC	CATSGGGREYEQYF
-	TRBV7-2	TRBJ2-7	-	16	TGTGCCAGCAGCTCCGGACGTGCCGGGAGCATCTACGAGCAGTACTTC	CASSSGRAGSIYEQYF